The rows below give T cell receptor beta chains drawn from one sample of a study of cytomegalovirus exposure and HLA in healthy donors. TCRdb's table, derived via immunoSEQ multiplex PCR, lists solely in-frame clones and lacks some. The repertoire includes 180,000 or so clones, 75% of them detected once, and around 8% sits in the top ten. Specimen: PBMCs. These receptors originate from a woman aged 40 to 55 in good health and CMV-seropositive. Both conserved end residues are trimmed from each CDR3. Clone size is given for some rows only: seen once, a few or many times, or a class if the clone is expanded.

12 TRBJ1-5 TRBV28 NA ASSLRQGDQPQH
12 TRBJ2-3 TRBV28 NA ASENAGGADTQY
13 TRBJ2-5 TRBV5-1 NA ASSSSGSAGETQY
14 TRBJ2-7 TRBV4-2 NA ASSQDTGGRLYEQY
13 TRBJ2-2 TRBV9 NA ASSADRANTGELF
12 TRBJ2-7 TRBV7-2 few ASSSGTGPYEQY
11 TRBJ2-7 TRBV27 NA ASSPLDGYEQY
14 TRBJ1-3 TRBV21-1 NA ASSRRQDPPGNTIY
12 TRBJ2-5 TRBV9 NA ASSAFGQQETQY
16 TRBJ2-7 TRBV11-2 NA ASSLAAGLAGDAYEQY
12 TRBJ1-5 TRBV7-2 NA ASSPISTGEVQH
15 TRBJ2-1 TRBV7-3 NA ASSLKTEWRASNEQF
13 TRBJ2-5 TRBV9 NA ASSVVGGFQETQY
16 TRBJ2-1 TRBV28 NA ASSLKGAARRVGNEQF
12 TRBJ1-4 TRBV27 NA ASSPRTGAEKLF
12 TRBJ2-1 TRBV6-5 NA ASSPPLRGNEQF
11 TRBJ2-7 TRBV7-2 NA ASSLRYSYEQY
14 TRBJ2-5 TRBV15 NA ATSREKRYPQETQY
14 TRBJ2-2 TRBV15 NA ATSRVWTGASGELF
13 TRBJ2-7 TRBV7-2 NA ASSLDAGGPREQY
13 TRBJ1-5 TRBV28 NA ASSPEKGAIQPQH
13 TRBJ2-1 TRBV2 NA ASSQGQNTYNEQF
12 TRBJ1-1 TRBV5-5 NA ASSLEQGRGEAF
11 TRBJ2-7 TRBV5-5 NA ASSWGQVYEQY